The rows below give T cell receptor beta chains drawn from one sample of a study of blood T cell repertoires in COVID-19. The repertoire was sequenced with immunoSEQ multiplex PCR; TCRdb's copy has only in-frame clones and lacks some. This sample has about 250,000 clones, with around 83% found just once. Sequenced material: peripheral blood. The receptors originated from a man aged 35 to 55 with active or convalescent COVID-19. Both conserved end residues are part of each CDR3. D genes are given only for firm matches. Size is stated for part of the rows, as once, few or many counts, or as a class when the clone is expanded.

V gene	J gene	clone size	CDR3 length	D gene	CDR3 protein	CDR3 DNA
TRBV27	TRBJ2-1	NA	15	NA	CASSLVTGPYNEQFF	TGTGCCAGCAGTTTAGTGACAGGCCCCTACAATGAGCAGTTCTTC
TRBV7-3	TRBJ2-3	NA	15	NA	CASSLSLQGADTQYF	TGTGCCAGCAGCTTAAGTCTGCAAGGGGCAGATACGCAGTATTTT
TRBV5-5	TRBJ2-3	NA	14	NA	CASSPVTVSDTQYF	TGTGCCAGCTCCCCGGTAACCGTTTCGGATACGCAGTATTTT
TRBV11-3	TRBJ2-5	NA	13	NA	CASSRQGGQTQYF	TGTGCCAGCAGCAGACAGGGAGGACAGACCCAGTACTTC
TRBV9	TRBJ1-2	NA	13	TRBD1	CASSVRQGYGYTF	TGTGCCAGCAGCGTAAGACAGGGCTATGGCTACACCTTC
TRBV11-2	TRBJ1-1	once	15	TRBD1	CASSPIQGADTEAFF	TGTGCCAGCAGCCCAATACAGGGGGCGGACACTGAAGCTTTCTTT
TRBV9	TRBJ2-3	NA	14	NA	CASSDTSILDTQYF	TGTGCCAGCAGCGATACTAGTATCTTAGATACGCAGTATTTT
TRBV6-6	TRBJ1-6	NA	14	NA	CASSYRQVDSPLHF	TGTGCCAGCAGTTACCGGCAGGTTGATTCACCCCTCCACTTT
TRBV27	TRBJ1-4	NA	14	NA	CASSLGPGNEKLFF	TGTGCCAGCAGTTTGGGGCCGGGTAATGAAAAACTGTTTTTT
TRBV12-5	TRBJ2-3	once	16	TRBD2	CASGLGSSGSTDTQYF	TGTGCTAGTGGTTTGGGGTCTAGCGGGAGTACAGATACGCAGTATTTT
TRBV28	TRBJ1-1	NA	17	NA	CASSRRGWVHTNTEAFF	TGTGCCAGCAGTAGAAGGGGATGGGTCCACACGAACACTGAAGCTTTCTTT
TRBV9	TRBJ2-7	NA	18	TRBD2	CASSVATPTSGATYEQYF	TGTGCCAGCAGCGTAGCTACCCCGACTAGCGGGGCAACCTACGAGCAGTACTTC
TRBV28	TRBJ2-3	NA	16	TRBD1	CASSPLQGRKTDTQYF	TGTGCCAGCAGTCCCCTACAGGGGAGAAAGACAGATACGCAGTATTTT
TRBV10-3	TRBJ1-2	NA	14	TRBD1	CALSPGQGVFGYTF	TGTGCCCTCTCGCCGGGACAGGGCGTATTTGGCTACACCTTC
TRBV5-1	TRBJ2-2	NA	18	TRBD2	CASSLLAGYLPNTGELFF	TGCGCCAGCAGCTTGCTAGCGGGGTACCTTCCGAACACCGGGGAGCTGTTTTTT
TRBV5-8	TRBJ1-2	few	14	NA	CASSLRQKYYGYTF	TGTGCCAGCAGCTTGAGACAGAAATACTATGGCTACACCTTC
TRBV19	TRBJ1-1	few	15	NA	CASNPRGVMNTEAFF	TGTGCCAGCAACCCCCGGGGGGTAATGAACACTGAAGCTTTCTTT
TRBV3-1/TRBV3-2	TRBJ1-2	NA	15	NA	CASSTGLPLNYGYTF	TGTGCCAGCAGCACGGGACTCCCCCTTAACTATGGCTACACCTTC
TRBV7-6	TRBJ1-1	NA	16	TRBD1	CASSFSGQTKNTEAFF	TGTGCCAGCAGCTTTTCGGGACAGACTAAGAACACTGAAGCTTTCTTT
TRBV2	TRBJ1-2	NA	14	NA	CASSEVAGVQGYTF	TGTGCCAGCAGTGAAGTCGCAGGGGTTCAGGGCTACACCTTC
TRBV15	TRBJ2-3	once	16	TRBD1	CATSKNPGQGTKERNF	TGTGCCACCAGCAAAAACCCTGGACAGGGAACCAAGGAACGGAATTTT
TRBV13	TRBJ1-5	NA	14	NA	CASSRGLSSQPQHF	TGTGCCAGCAGCCGGGGACTTAGTAGTCAGCCCCAGCATTTT
TRBV9	TRBJ2-7	NA	15	NA	CASSRGLTGYYEQYF	TGTGCCAGCAGCCGAGGATTGACAGGCTACTACGAGCAGTACTTC
TRBV6-5	TRBJ1-4	NA	13	NA	CASSYSNIEKLFF	TGTGCCAGCAGTTACTCGAACATCGAAAAACTGTTTTTT
TRBV3-1/TRBV3-2	TRBJ1-5	once	14	TRBD1	CASSQGTGEQPQHF	TGTGCCAGCAGCCAAGGGACAGGTGAGCAGCCCCAGCATTTT
TRBV25-1	TRBJ1-4	NA	12	TRBD1	CAAGTGVGKLFF	TGTGCCGCCGGGACAGGGGTCGGAAAACTGTTTTTT
TRBV2	TRBJ2-5	NA	15	TRBD1	CASSGGQGSRETQYF	TGTGCCAGCAGCGGGGGACAGGGGTCGCGAGAGACCCAGTACTTC
TRBV6-5	TRBJ1-5	NA	14	TRBD1	CASHGQGAHQPQHF	TGTGCCAGTCATGGACAGGGGGCGCATCAGCCCCAGCATTTT
TRBV2	TRBJ1-1	once	14	TRBD1	CASRQGQGNTEAFF	TGTGCCAGCAGACAGGGACAGGGGAACACTGAAGCTTTCTTT
TRBV7-9	TRBJ1-1	NA	14	TRBD1	CASSPQGANTEAFF	TGTGCCAGCAGCCCACAGGGGGCGAACACTGAAGCTTTCTTT
TRBV12-3/TRBV12-4	TRBJ2-5	NA	13	TRBD2	CASTLTGGETQYF	TGTGCCAGCACCCTAACCGGGGGGGAGACCCAGTACTTC
TRBV6-2/TRBV6-3	TRBJ2-7	NA	15	NA	CASSYGAGLSYEQYF	TGTGCCAGCAGTTACGGGGCAGGTCTCTCCTACGAGCAGTACTTC
TRBV27	TRBJ1-2	NA	13	NA	CASSLTANYGYTF	TGTGCCAGCAGTTTGACAGCTAACTATGGCTACACCTTC
TRBV5-1	TRBJ2-1	NA	13	NA	CASGNGEAGEQFF	TGCGCCAGCGGGAACGGAGAGGCGGGTGAGCAGTTCTTC
TRBV25-1	TRBJ2-5	NA	14	TRBD1	CASSLGQGRETQYF	TGTGCCAGCAGTCTGGGACAGGGCCGAGAGACCCAGTACTTC
TRBV18	TRBJ1-2	NA	14	NA	CASSPPFNTAGYTF	TGTGCCAGCTCACCCCCTTTTAATACAGCTGGCTACACCTTC
TRBV2	TRBJ1-5	once	15	TRBD1	CASNFGQGLNQPQHF	TGTGCCAGCAATTTTGGACAGGGTCTTAATCAGCCCCAGCATTTT
TRBV24-1	TRBJ2-7	NA	13	NA	CATSDSPFYEQYF	TGTGCCACCAGTGATAGCCCCTTCTACGAGCAGTACTTC
TRBV30	TRBJ2-3	NA	15	TRBD2	CAWSLGGRESDTQYF	TGTGCCTGGAGTTTGGGCGGGAGGGAGTCAGATACGCAGTATTTT
TRBV3-1/TRBV3-2	TRBJ2-3	NA	15	TRBD1	CASSLGTGSTDTQYF	TGTGCCAGCAGCCTTGGGACAGGGAGCACAGATACGCAGTATTTT
TRBV30	TRBJ1-3	NA	12	NA	CAWSVLENTIYF	TGTGCCTGGAGTGTATTAGAGAACACCATATATTTT
TRBV18	TRBJ2-7	NA	13	NA	CASSPRGFYEQYF	TGTGCCAGCTCACCCCGCGGGTTCTACGAGCAGTACTTC
TRBV19	TRBJ2-7	NA	14	NA	CASSKHGSSYEQYF	TGTGCCAGTAGTAAACACGGGAGCTCCTACGAGCAGTACTTC
TRBV3-1/TRBV3-2	TRBJ1-3	NA	14	NA	CASTTRETGNTIYF	TGTGCCAGCACCACCAGGGAAACTGGAAACACCATATATTTT
TRBV5-1	TRBJ2-1	NA	16	NA	CASSTQDVRAMEEQFF	TGCGCCAGCAGCACCCAGGACGTCAGGGCGATGGAGGAGCAGTTCTTC
TRBV5-1	TRBJ2-3	NA	15	NA	CASSTQPGLPDTQYF	TGCGCCAGCAGCACACAGCCGGGACTTCCAGATACGCAGTATTTT
TRBV5-1	TRBJ2-1	NA	15	TRBD1	CASSLGGTGWNEQFF	TGCGCCAGCAGCTTGGGGGGGACAGGGTGGAATGAGCAGTTCTTC
TRBV6-5	TRBJ1-2	NA	13	NA	CASLPGWYYGYTF	TGTGCCAGCCTTCCGGGGTGGTACTATGGCTACACCTTC